These 31 T cell receptor beta chains originate from one sample sequenced in a study of response to subunit inactivated influenza vaccine (dated by TCRdb to the late 2010s). Libraries were made using RT-PCR. The instrument given in TCRdb is Illumina HiSeq 2500. In TCRdb, the public reads were trimmed at Q25 with fastp and aligned with MiXCR, with productive beta chains retained. Each record represents a unique CDR3 protein, reported with the most common genes and DNA among its rows. Present in this sample are around 480,000 distinct CDR3 sequences, about 15% of which were seen just once. The ten biggest clones cover less than 4% of the sample. Here the sequenced sample was CD4+ T cells sorted from PBMCs, taken around 25 months after vaccination. The receptors stem from a man between 50 and 75 years old who received an inactivated influenza vaccine. Donor details come from another sample of the same person, matched by shared clones.

This clonotype was seen many times. J is TRBJ2-1 and V is TRBV20-1; D unresolved. Trimming took 0 bases from V and 1 from J, leaving 10 bases between them. CDR3 length: 15 residues. The germline CDR1 and CDR2 sequences are DFQATT and SNEGSKA (reference sequence). CDR3 in amino acids: CSARDRIGSYNEQFF. In DNA, the CDR3 is TGCAGTGCTAGAGATCGGATCGGGTCCTACAATGAGCAGTTCTTC.

The rearrangement uses TRBV5-1 and TRBJ2-5, with no clear D. V lost 1 base and J lost 4, with 5 bases in between. Germline V gene sequence: CDR1 SGHRS, CDR2 YFSETQ. The CDR3 length is 12 residues. For the CDR3, the DNA is TGCGCCAGCAGCTTGAAAGGAGAGACCCAGTACTTC. This codes for CASSLKGETQYF.

The chain has TRBV20-1 and TRBJ2-7; D is perhaps TRBD1 (6 bases). This CDR3 region has 12 residues. Per germline, CDR1 DFQATT and CDR2 SNEGSKA (reference sequence). Trimming cost V 0 bases and J 5 bases, with 8 bases left between them. Written as DNA, the CDR3 is TGCAGTGCTAGAGAAACAGGGAACGAGCAGTACTTC. It is translated as CSARETGNEQYF.

The chain uses TRBV3-1 and TRBJ2-2, with TRBD2 matching 9 bases. Unmatched junction bases numbered 10, after V lost 0 bases and J lost 5 bases. The CDR3 totals 18 residues. Germline V lookup: CDR1 LGHDT, CDR2 YNNKEL (reference sequence). CDR3 nucleotide sequence: TGTGCCAGCAGCCAAGATTGGTTGGCTAGCGGGAATACCGGGGAGCTGTTTTTT. Translating it yields CASSQDWLASGNTGELFF.

This clonotype showed up many times. This chain links TRBV5-1 with TRBJ2-3; maybe TRBD2 (6 bases). This CDR3 comprises 17 residues. Germline V lookup: CDR1 SGHRS, CDR2 YFSETQ. V lost 1 base to trimming and J lost 2 bases, with 17 bases between them. CDR3 region: CASSLNQRAYNTDTQYF. The CDR3 nucleotides read TGCGCCAGCAGCTTGAACCAGCGGGCCTATAACACAGATACGCAGTATTTT.

In its sample, this clonotype was seen once. The chain recombines TRBV5-1 with TRBJ2-2, with TRBD2 identical over 7 bases. Unmatched junction bases numbered 8, after V lost 4 bases and J lost 5 bases. Germline lookup yields CDR1 SGHRS and CDR2 YFSETQ. The CDR3 extends over 15 amino acids. The CDR3 DNA follows: TGCGCCAGCAGCCCGGCCGGGACTAAAACCGGGGAGCTGTTTTTT. Protein product: CASSPAGTKTGELFF.

This clonotype was observed many times. V gene TRBV29-1 combines with J gene TRBJ2-7; the match to TRBD2 covers 7 bases. Trimming removed 1 base from V and 4 bases from J; junction bases left unmatched: 4. The CDR3 sequence is 13 residues long. The V gene's germline CDR1 is SQVTM and CDR2 ANQGSEA. CDR3 coding DNA: TGCAGCGTTGAAGGGGAGGGCAGGTACGAGCAGTACTTC. Amino acids: CSVEGEGRYEQYF.

A few counts support this clonotype. The rearrangement joins TRBV29-1 to TRBJ2-1; TRBD1 is a possible D gene (6 bases). The V and J ends lost 3 bases and 8 bases respectively, with 17 bases between them. Germline CDR1 SQVTM, CDR2 ANQGSEA. CDR3 length: 14 amino acids. Here the CDR3 reads CSVEGATLVDEQFF. For the CDR3, the DNA is TGCAGCGTTGAGGGGGCTACTCTGGTGGATGAGCAGTTCTTC.

This clonotype was seen more than once but under ten times. This chain links TRBV10-3 with TRBJ1-1; D gene ambiguous. The V and J ends lost 4 bases and 3 bases respectively, with 9 bases between them. Germline CDR1 reads ENHRY; CDR2 reads SYGVKD. CDR3 size: 13 residues. The CDR3 sequence: CAISGNFDTEAFF. The CDR3 coding sequence is TGTGCCATCAGTGGGAACTTCGACACTGAAGCTTTCTTT.

This clonotype was observed at least ten times. The rearrangement uses TRBV18 and TRBJ2-1, with 9 nucleotides matching TRBD2. The V gene's germline CDR1 is KGHSH and CDR2 LQKENI. This CDR3 has 15 residues. Trimming at V came to 3 bases and at J to 7 bases, leaving 7 bases not matched to a gene. The CDR3 reads CASSPFAGGLNEQFF. Written as DNA, the CDR3 is TGTGCCAGCTCACCCTTTGCGGGGGGGCTTAATGAGCAGTTCTTC. Filled out from reference TRBV18 and TRBJ2-1, the complete variable domain reads NAGVMQNPRHLVRRRGQEARLRCSPMKGHSHVYWYRQLPEEGLKFMVYLQKENIIDESGMPKERFSAEFPKEGPSILRIQQVVRGDSAAYFCASSPFAGGLNEQFFGPGTRLTVL.

The chain carries TRBV5-1 and TRBJ2-1; D is undetermined. Deletions cut 0 bases from V and 3 bases from J, with 4 bases between. This CDR3 comprises 13 residues. Germline lookup yields CDR1 SGHRS and CDR2 YFSETQ. The CDR3 DNA follows: TGCGCCAGCAGCTTGGATGTCTACAATGAGCAGTTCTTC. It is translated as CASSLDVYNEQFF.

This chain links TRBV11-2 with TRBJ1-6; TRBD1 agrees at 8 bases. The CDR3 extends over 13 amino acids. V lost 5 bases to trimming and J lost 9 bases; unmatched junction nucleotides: 3. Germline CDR1 SGHAT, CDR2 FQNNGV. This CDR3 is CASSAGGSSPLHF. CDR3 sequence (DNA): TGTGCCAGCAGCGCAGGGGGCAGTTCACCCCTCCACTTT.

This clonotype was detected only a few times. The chain employs TRBV3-1 and TRBJ2-7, with 13 bases lining up with TRBD2. The V and J ends lost 1 base and 5 bases, in that order; junction bases with no gene match: 5. There are 16 residues in the CDR3. Germline values: CDR1 LGHDT, CDR2 YNNKEL (reference sequence). The CDR3 DNA sequence: TGTGCCAGCAGCCAAGGGACTAGCGGGAGTGTCCACGAGCAGTACTTC. Its translation is CASSQGTSGSVHEQYF.

The chain is built from TRBV29-1 and TRBJ2-3; D remains unclear. V was clipped by 1 base and J by 0 bases, with 8 bases between them. Germline V gene sequence: CDR1 SQVTM, CDR2 ANQGSEA. The CDR3 contains 14 residues. The CDR3 DNA follows: TGCAGCGTTGAAGGGTTAGGCAGCACAGATACGCAGTATTTT. Protein sequence: CSVEGLGSTDTQYF.

This chain joins TRBV6-1 and TRBJ2-7; the D gene is possibly TRBD1 (6 bases). Germline CDR1 and CDR2: MNHNS and SASEGT. V lost 0 bases and J lost 4, with 13 bases in between. The CDR3 has 15 residues. CDR3 loop: CASSEAKQGRYEQYF. The DNA for the CDR3 is TGTGCCAGCAGTGAAGCGAAGCAGGGGCGGTACGAGCAGTACTTC.

This clonotype has only a few counts. The rearrangement joins TRBV11-1 to TRBJ2-5; D is ambiguous. V shed 3 bases and J shed 2 bases, with 13 bases lying between them. The CDR3 sequence is 15 residues long. Germline CDR1 is SGHAT and CDR2 is FQDESV (reference sequence). CDR3 in DNA: TGTGCCAGCAGCTTTTGGCGGCCAGGTCAAGAGACCCAGTACTTC. It specifies CASSFWRPGQETQYF.

This clonotype appeared a few times. The genes are TRBV4-2 and TRBJ2-1, with a weak D call TRBD2 (5 bases). Germline V gene data show CDR1 as LGHNA and CDR2 as YNFKEQ. The V end was cut by 0 bases, the J end by 5 bases, with 14 bases between. The CDR3 consists of 16 residues. The CDR3 DNA follows: TGTGCCAGCAGCCAAGAAGGTACCCGGGGTAACAATGAGCAGTTCTTC. This encodes CASSQEGTRGNNEQFF.

This clonotype was found a few times. CDR3 sequence reads: CASSPDRVEQYF. CDR3 DNA: TGCGCCAGCAGCCCTGACAGGGTCGAGCAGTACTTC. The chain couples TRBV5-1 to TRBJ2-7, with TRBD1 matching 7 bases. V dropped 4 bases and J dropped 6; count of bases not matched to a gene: 4. The germline gives CDR1 SGHRS, CDR2 YFSETQ. The CDR3 length is 12 residues.

Only one count was recorded for this clonotype. CDR3 bases: TGTGCCAGCAGTTTAACTAGCGGGAGGGCCACAGAGCAGTTCTTC. Its protein product is CASSLTSGRATEQFF. The V call is TRBV28, the J call TRBJ2-1, with TRBD2 matching 13 bases. The CDR3 has 15 amino acids. Per the germline V gene, CDR1 is MDHEN and CDR2 is SYDVKM. Losses at the gene ends were 2 bases for V and 10 bases for J; bases not matched to a gene: 5.

This clonotype occurred a few times. This sequence joins TRBV7-6 and TRBJ2-7; D is undetermined. V dropped 0 bases and J dropped 3 bases, with 6 bases sitting between them. The CDR3 covers 13 residues. Germline V gene data show CDR1 as SGHVS and CDR2 as FNYEAQ. Here the CDR3 DNA reads TGTGCCAGCAGCTTAGCGGGCTTCTACGAGCAGTACTTC. Translation: CASSLAGFYEQYF.

The V gene is TRBV20-1, the J gene TRBJ2-1; D may be TRBD2 (6 bases). The CDR3 is 15 residues long. V gave up 6 bases and J gave up 2 bases, with 17 bases separating them. Germline V gene sequence: CDR1 DFQATT, CDR2 SNEGSKA (reference sequence). The chain's CDR3 is CSAEGGTLAYNEQFF. Written as DNA, the CDR3 is TGCAGTGCCGAGGGCGGGACTCTTGCCTACAATGAGCAGTTCTTC.

This clonotype was observed a handful of times. This chain connects TRBV12-3 or TRBV12-4 to TRBJ2-1; no clear D. The CDR3 totals 12 residues. V was trimmed by 6 bases and J by 10 bases, leaving 13 bases between them. The CDR3 bases are TGTGCCAGCAGCCCCGGCGCTGGAGAGCAGTTCTTC. It encodes CASSPGAGEQFF.

A few counts support this clonotype. The chain links TRBV18 to TRBJ1-2, with D possibly matching TRBD1 (5 bases). CDR3 length: 14 amino acids. The V gene lost 3 bases and the J gene lost 8 bases, with 16 bases spanning the gap. Per the germline V gene, CDR1 is KGHSH and CDR2 is LQKENI. This chain's CDR3 is CASSPLRGLEGYTF. CDR3 in DNA: TGTGCCAGCTCACCCCTGCGGGGGTTAGAGGGCTACACCTTC.

V usage is TRBV20-1 and J usage is TRBJ2-3, with 10 bases lining up with TRBD1. Germline-derived CDR1 and CDR2 are DFQATT and SNEGSKA (reference sequence). The CDR3 loop spans 14 amino acids. V shed 1 base, J shed 5 bases, and the junction held 3 bases outside the gene matches. As DNA, the CDR3 is TGCAGTGCTAGAGGACAGGGGGCGCGAGATACGCAGTATTTT. Encoded protein: CSARGQGARDTQYF.

This clonotype was seen a handful of times. J is TRBJ2-7 and V is TRBV20-1, with a tentative D call TRBD2 (5 bases). Trimming took off 3 bases at V and 4 bases at J, with 13 bases between the two ends. The CDR3 has 13 amino acids. The V gene's germline CDR1 is DFQATT and CDR2 SNEGSKA (reference sequence). The CDR3 loop is CSASPQLEYEQYF. In nucleotides, the CDR3 is TGCAGTGCTAGTCCGCAACTAGAATACGAGCAGTACTTC.

This clonotype was seen only a few times. The V gene is TRBV3-1, the J gene TRBJ1-6; weak D call: TRBD1 (5 bases). CDR3 size: 15 residues. The V end was cut by 4 bases, the J end by 10 bases, with 17 bases between. Germline V lookup: CDR1 LGHDT, CDR2 YNNKEL (reference sequence). The CDR3: CASSPRQGLGSPLHF. The CDR3 region has the DNA TGTGCCAGCAGCCCCCGGCAGGGCTTAGGATCACCCCTCCACTTT.

The sample holds many counts of this clonotype. The V call is TRBV3-1, the J call TRBJ2-7, with TRBD2 as a possible D gene (5 bases). This CDR3 spans 16 amino acids. Germline CDR1 and CDR2: LGHDT and YNNKEL (reference sequence). V lost 1 base and J 2 bases, leaving 15 bases between the germline ends. The CDR3 DNA follows: TGTGCCAGCAGCCAAGTCCATCGGGGATTTACCTACGAGCAGTACTTC. Amino acid sequence: CASSQVHRGFTYEQYF.

V usage is TRBV5-1 and J usage is TRBJ1-2; 8 positions match TRBD1. Looked up from germline, CDR1 is SGHRS and CDR2 is YFSETQ. Trimming cost V 0 bases and J 4 bases; bases outside gene matches: 11. The CDR3 loop spans 17 amino acids. The CDR3 nucleotides read TGCGCCAGCAGCTTGGCTTGGTCCGACAGGGGAGGCTATGGCTACACCTTC. It yields the protein CASSLAWSDRGGYGYTF.

Only a few counts were recorded for this clonotype. This rearrangement joins TRBV3-1 to TRBJ1-1; 10 bases align to TRBD1. The CDR3 is made up of 15 amino acids. V lost 1 base, J lost 5 bases, and 4 bases stayed unmatched. Germline V CDR1 and CDR2: LGHDT, YNNKEL (reference sequence). The CDR3 nucleotides read TGTGCCAGCAGCCAAGGGGACAGGGGTTGGACTGAAGCTTTCTTT. The encoded protein is CASSQGDRGWTEAFF.

This chain joins TRBV10-3 and TRBJ2-7, with TRBD1 matching 8 bases. Germline V gene lookup returns CDR1 ENHRY and CDR2 SYGVKD. Trimming removed 4 bases from V and 9 bases from J; junction bases left unmatched: 14. The CDR3 loop spans 15 amino acids. CDR3 sequence: CAISAPDRVVARQYF. CDR3 in DNA: TGTGCCATCAGTGCTCCGGACAGGGTGGTGGCACGGCAGTACTTC.

This clonotype was counted between two and nine times. The CDR3 coding sequence is TGCGCCAGCAGCTTGGAGGGACATAAGTATGGCTACACCTTC. Protein: CASSLEGHKYGYTF. The V call is TRBV5-1, the J call TRBJ1-2; possible D gene TRBD1, 6 bases. CDR1 is SGHRS, CDR2 YFSETQ, per germline. V was trimmed by 0 bases and J by 5 bases, leaving 11 bases between them. The CDR3 runs 14 residues.